This T cell receptor beta chain was recorded in a study of immune evolution from preneoplasia to lung adenocarcinoma. Study observations and caveats: Later-stage lesions appeared to have more T cells, more diversity, less clonality.

The CDR3 totals 16 residues. Germline loops: CDR1 SGHDT, CDR2 YYEEEE. The V end was cut by 4 bases, the J end by 5 bases, with 21 bases between. Sequencing was performed with immunoSEQ multiplex PCR; in TCRdb, only in-frame clones are kept and a portion is missing. This table holds 8,000 or so clones, roughly 83% found once. In regard to this clone: The antigen is unknown.

This chain joins TRBV5-6 and TRBJ2-5, with D perhaps TRBD1 or TRBD2 (5 bases each). Material: FFPE minimally invasive lung adenocarcinoma tissue. The sequence was obtained from a person in their 70s with lung adenocarcinoma. This chain's CDR3 is CASSPRAELGWETQYF. The DNA of the CDR3 is TGTGCCAGCAGCCCCAGGGCGGAACTAGGTTGGGAGACCCAGTACTTC. The full variable domain, with the rest looked up from reference TRBV5-6 and TRBJ2-5, is DAGVTQSPTHLIKTRGQQVTLRCSPKSGHDTVSWYQQALGQGPQFIFQYYEEEERQRGNFPDRFSGHQFPNYSSELNVNALLLGDSALYLCASSPRAELGWETQYFGPGTRLLVL.